This T cell receptor (beta chain) was captured by sequencing in a study of cytomegalovirus exposure and HLA in healthy donors. 60 Vbeta and 13 Jbeta primers were used in PCR. Sequencing was performed with immunoSEQ multiplex PCR; in TCRdb, only in-frame clones are kept and a portion is missing. The sample lists 150,000 to 200,000 clones; around three quarters were seen once. This clone occurred a few times. Sequencing used PBMCs. The sequence came from a woman in her twenties or thirties in good health and CMV-seronegative.

The CDR3 reads CSVGGGTGTGELFF. The CDR3 nucleotides are TGCAGCGTTGGGGGGGGGACTGGCACCGGGGAGCTGTTTTTT. The chain carries TRBV29-1 and TRBJ2-2, with 7 bases matching TRBD2. CDR1 and CDR2 from the germline V gene are SQVTM and ANQGSEA. CDR3 size: 14 residues. V lost 4 bases to trimming and J lost 4 bases; unmatched junction nucleotides: 6.